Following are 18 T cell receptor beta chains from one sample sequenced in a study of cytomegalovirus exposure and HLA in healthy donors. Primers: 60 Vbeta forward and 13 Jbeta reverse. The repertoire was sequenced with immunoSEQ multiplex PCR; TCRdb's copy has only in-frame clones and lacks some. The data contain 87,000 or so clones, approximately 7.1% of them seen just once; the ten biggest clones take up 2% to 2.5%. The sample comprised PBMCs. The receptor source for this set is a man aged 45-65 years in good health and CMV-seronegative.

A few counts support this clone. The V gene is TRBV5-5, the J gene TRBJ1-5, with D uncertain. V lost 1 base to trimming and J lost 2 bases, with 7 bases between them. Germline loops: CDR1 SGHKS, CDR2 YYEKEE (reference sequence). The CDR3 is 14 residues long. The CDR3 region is CASSLIDGNQPQHF. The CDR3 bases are TGTGCCAGCAGCTTGATAGATGGCAATCAGCCCCAGCATTTT.

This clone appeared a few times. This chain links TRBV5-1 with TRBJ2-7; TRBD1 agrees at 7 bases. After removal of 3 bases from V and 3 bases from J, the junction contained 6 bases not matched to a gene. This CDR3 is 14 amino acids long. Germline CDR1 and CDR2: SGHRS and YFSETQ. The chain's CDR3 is CASSSSGTDYEQYF. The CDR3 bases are TGCGCCAGCAGCTCATCCGGGACAGACTACGAGCAGTACTTC.

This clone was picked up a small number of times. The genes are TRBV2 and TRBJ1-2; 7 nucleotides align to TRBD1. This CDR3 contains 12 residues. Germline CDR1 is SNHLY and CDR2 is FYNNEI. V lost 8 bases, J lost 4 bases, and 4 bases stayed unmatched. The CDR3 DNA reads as TGTGCCAGCGATACAGGGGCCTATGGCTACACCTTC. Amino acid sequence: CASDTGAYGYTF.

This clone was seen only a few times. CDR3 loop: CASSPLRLAGGGSYEQYF. Here the CDR3 DNA reads TGTGCCAGCAGCCCTTTGAGACTAGCGGGAGGCGGGTCCTACGAGCAGTACTTC. The chain combines TRBV7-2 with TRBJ2-7; 13 bases fit TRBD2. This CDR3 is built from 18 residues. J was trimmed by 1 base and V by 5 bases; bases with no gene match: 11. CDR1 SGHTA and CDR2 FQGNSA come from the germline V gene.

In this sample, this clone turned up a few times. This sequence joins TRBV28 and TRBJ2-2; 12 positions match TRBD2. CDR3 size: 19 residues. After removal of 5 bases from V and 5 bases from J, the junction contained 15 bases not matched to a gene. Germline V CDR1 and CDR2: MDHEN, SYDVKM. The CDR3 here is CASSHRGASGGARTGELFF. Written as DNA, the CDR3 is TGTGCCAGCAGTCACCGCGGAGCTAGCGGGGGGGCCAGAACCGGGGAGCTGTTTTTT. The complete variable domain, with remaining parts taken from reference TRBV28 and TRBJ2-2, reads DVKVTQSSRYLVKRTGEKVFLECVQDMDHENMFWYRQDPGLGLRLIYFSYDVKMKEKGDIPEGYSVSREKKERFSLILESASTNQTSMYLCASSHRGASGGARTGELFFGEGSRLTVL.

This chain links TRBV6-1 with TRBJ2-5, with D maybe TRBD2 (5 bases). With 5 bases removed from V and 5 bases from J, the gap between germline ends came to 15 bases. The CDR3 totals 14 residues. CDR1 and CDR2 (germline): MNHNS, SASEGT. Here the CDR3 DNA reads TGTGCCAGCAGTCTCCACATGGGCGGGGAGACCCAGTACTTC. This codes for CASSLHMGGETQYF.

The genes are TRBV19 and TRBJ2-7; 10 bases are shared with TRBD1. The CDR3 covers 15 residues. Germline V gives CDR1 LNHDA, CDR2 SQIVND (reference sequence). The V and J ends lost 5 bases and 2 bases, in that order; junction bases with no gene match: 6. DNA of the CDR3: TGTGCCAGTAGTGATCCGGGACAGGGGACCTACGAGCAGTACTTC. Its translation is CASSDPGQGTYEQYF. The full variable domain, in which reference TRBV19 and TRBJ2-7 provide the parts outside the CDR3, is DGGITQSPKYLFRKEGQNVTLSCEQNLNHDAMYWYRQDPGQGLRLIYYSQIVNDFQKGDIAEGYSVSREKKESFPLTVTSAQKNPTAFYLCASSDPGQGTYEQYFGPGTRLTVT.

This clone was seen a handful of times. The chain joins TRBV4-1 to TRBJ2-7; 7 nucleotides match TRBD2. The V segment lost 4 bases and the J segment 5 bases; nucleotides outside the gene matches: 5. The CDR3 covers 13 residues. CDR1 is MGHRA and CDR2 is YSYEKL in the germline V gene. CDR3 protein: CASSLGGFDEQYF. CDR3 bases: TGCGCCAGCAGCCTCGGGGGGTTCGACGAGCAGTACTTC.

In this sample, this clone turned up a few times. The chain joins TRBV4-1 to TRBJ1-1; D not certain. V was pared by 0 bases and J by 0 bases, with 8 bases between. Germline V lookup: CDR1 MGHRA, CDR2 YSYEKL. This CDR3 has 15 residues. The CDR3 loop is CASSQENRVNTEAFF. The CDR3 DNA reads TGCGCCAGCAGCCAAGAGAACAGAGTGAACACTGAAGCTTTCTTT.

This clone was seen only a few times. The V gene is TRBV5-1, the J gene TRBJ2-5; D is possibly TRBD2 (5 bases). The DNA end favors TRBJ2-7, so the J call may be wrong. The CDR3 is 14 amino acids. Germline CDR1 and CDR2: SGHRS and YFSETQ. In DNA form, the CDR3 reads TGCGCCAGCAGCTTGTCCGGACTCTCCTACGAGCAGTACTTC. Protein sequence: CASSLSGLSYEQYF.

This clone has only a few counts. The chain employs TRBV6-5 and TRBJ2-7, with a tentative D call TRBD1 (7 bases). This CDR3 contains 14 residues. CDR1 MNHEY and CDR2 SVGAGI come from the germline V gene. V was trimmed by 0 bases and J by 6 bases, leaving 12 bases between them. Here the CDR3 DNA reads TGTGCCAGCAGTTACTCGATGCAGGGGGGCGAGCAGTACTTC. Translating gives CASSYSMQGGEQYF.

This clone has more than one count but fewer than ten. The CDR3: CASSEDSNYEQYF. The CDR3 DNA is TGTGCCAGCAGCGAGGACAGTAACTACGAGCAGTACTTC. The chain uses TRBV2 and TRBJ2-7; tentatively, D is TRBD1 (6 bases). The CDR3 loop spans 13 amino acids. Germline V gene data show CDR1 as SNHLY and CDR2 as FYNNEI. V was shortened by 6 bases and J by 3 bases, with 12 bases between the two germline ends. Combining the CDR3 with reference TRBV2 and TRBJ2-7 gives the whole variable domain EPEVTQTPSHQVTQMGQEVILRCVPISNHLYFYWYRQILGQKVEFLVSFYNNEISEKSEIFDDQFSVERPDGSNFTLKIRSTKLEDSAMYFCASSEDSNYEQYFGPGTRLTVT.

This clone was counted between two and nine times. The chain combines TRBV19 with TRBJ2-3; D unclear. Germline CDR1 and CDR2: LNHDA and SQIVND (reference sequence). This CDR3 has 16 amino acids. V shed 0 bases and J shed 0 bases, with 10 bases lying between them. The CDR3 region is CASSIDFAQSTDTQYF. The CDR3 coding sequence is TGTGCCAGTAGTATAGATTTCGCACAGAGCACAGATACGCAGTATTTT.

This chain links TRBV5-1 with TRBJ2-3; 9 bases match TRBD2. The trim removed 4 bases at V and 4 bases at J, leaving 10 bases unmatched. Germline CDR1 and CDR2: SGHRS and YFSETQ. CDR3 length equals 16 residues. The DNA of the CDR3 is TGCGCCAGCAGCCCCGCTGGGACTAGCAGGTCAGATACGCAGTATTTT. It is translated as CASSPAGTSRSDTQYF.

The CDR3 nucleotides read TGTGCCAGTAGTATAGTGGGGAGGAGCAATGAGCAGTTCTTC. Amino acid sequence: CASSIVGRSNEQFF. The genes are TRBV19 and TRBJ2-1; tentatively, D is TRBD2 (6 bases). Between the trimmed V and J ends, which lost 1 base and 6 bases, there was a span of 10 bases. This CDR3 contains 14 residues. CDR1 is LNHDA and CDR2 is SQIVND in the germline V gene (reference sequence).

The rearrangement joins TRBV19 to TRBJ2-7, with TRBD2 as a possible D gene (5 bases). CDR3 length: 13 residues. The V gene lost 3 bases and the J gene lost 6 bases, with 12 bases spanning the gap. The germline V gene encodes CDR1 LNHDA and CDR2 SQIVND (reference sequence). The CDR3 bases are TGTGCCAGTAGTATCGGGGATCTGGGCGAGCAGTACTTC. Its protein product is CASSIGDLGEQYF.

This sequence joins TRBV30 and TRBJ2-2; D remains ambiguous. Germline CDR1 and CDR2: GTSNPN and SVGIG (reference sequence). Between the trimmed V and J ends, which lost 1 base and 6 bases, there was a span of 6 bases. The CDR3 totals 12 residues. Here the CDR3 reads CAWSALSGELFF. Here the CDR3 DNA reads TGTGCCTGGAGTGCACTATCCGGGGAGCTGTTTTTT.

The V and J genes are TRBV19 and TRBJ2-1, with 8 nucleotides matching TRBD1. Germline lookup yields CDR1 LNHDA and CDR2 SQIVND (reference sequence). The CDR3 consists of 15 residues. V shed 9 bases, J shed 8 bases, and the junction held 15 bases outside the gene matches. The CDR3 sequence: CASSKPGTGIHEQFF. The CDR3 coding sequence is TGTGCCAGCTCAAAACCGGGGACAGGAATTCATGAGCAGTTCTTC. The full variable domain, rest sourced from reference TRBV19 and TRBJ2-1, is DGGITQSPKYLFRKEGQNVTLSCEQNLNHDAMYWYRQDPGQGLRLIYYSQIVNDFQKGDIAEGYSVSREKKESFPLTVTSAQKNPTAFYLCASSKPGTGIHEQFFGPGTRLTVL.